This entry lists 5 T cell receptor beta chains sequenced from one sample in a study of regulatory T cells in long-lasting Graves disease. Time point given: newly diagnosed GD, antithyroid drugs for less than 3 months. PBMCs were the source of the RNA used for TCR sequencing. Relying on iRepertoire HTBI primers and Arm-PCR of CDR3 regions, the team built TCR beta libraries. MiXCR, applied by TCRdb to the multiplex PCR reads, yields one record per CDR3 protein. The sample holds 250,000 to 400,000 distinct CDR3 sequences, under 20% seen once. This specimen was peripheral blood mononuclear cells (PBMCs), taken at new diagnosis, from a patient treated with antithyroid drugs. These receptors were taken from a female donor with Graves disease.

Of note for this clonotype: A much larger clone lies a single base off, so this may be a read error. V is TRBV2 and J is TRBJ2-2; D gene uncertain. Germline V gene sequence: CDR1 SNHLY, CDR2 FYNNEI. Trimming cost V 7 bases and J 6 bases, with 6 bases left between them. The CDR3 sequence is 11 residues long. The CDR3 nucleotides are TGTGCCAGCACTGGGCCCGGGGAGCTGTTTTTT. Encoded protein: CASTGPGELFF.

This clonotype was found many times. The V and J genes are TRBV2 and TRBJ2-7, with D uncertain. The CDR3 totals 13 residues. V was pared by 6 bases and J by 6 bases, with 15 bases between. From germline, CDR1 is SNHLY and CDR2 FYNNEI. The CDR3 loop is CASRSEVQAEQYF. DNA of the CDR3: TGTGCCAGCAGGAGTGAGGTCCAGGCCGAGCAGTACTTC.

This clonotype was seen only a few times. The chain combines TRBV2 with TRBJ1-2, with 7 bases that match TRBD1. Germline V gene data show CDR1 as SNHLY and CDR2 as FYNNEI. This CDR3 contains 12 residues. The V gene end was trimmed by 6 bases and the J gene end by 8 bases; junction bases not matched to a gene: 6. CDR3 sequence (DNA): TGTGCCAGCAGAGCGGACAGGCGGGGCTACACCTTC. Translated: CASRADRRGYTF.

In its sample, this clonotype was seen many times. The genes are TRBV19 and TRBJ1-4; possible D gene TRBD1, 5 bases. Germline V CDR1 and CDR2: LNHDA, SQIVND (reference sequence). The CDR3 is 16 residues long. V shed 3 bases and J shed 0 bases, with 11 bases lying between them. The CDR3 loop is CASSISGTATNEKLFF. DNA of the CDR3: TGTGCCAGTAGTATCTCGGGGACCGCAACTAATGAAAAACTGTTTTTT.

At least ten counts were recorded for this clonotype. V gene TRBV12-3 or TRBV12-4 combines with J gene TRBJ2-1; D is perhaps TRBD1 (6 bases). The V end was cut by 2 bases, the J end by 0 bases, with 11 bases between. The CDR3 is 16 amino acids. The CDR3 DNA sequence: TGTGCCAGCAGTTTATGGGGGCAAAGCTCCTACAATGAGCAGTTCTTC. Residues: CASSLWGQSSYNEQFF.